Described below is a single TCR beta chain sequence and its context. Its specificity is not known. This sample stems from a study of T cell responses to AZD1222 COVID-19 vaccine. General study results and limits: Samples come after the peak T cell response, not at day 14. The study found Spike-specific TCR breadth and depth rose after two AZD1222 doses.

The data were produced by immunoSEQ multiplex PCR, yet TCRdb's version contains in-frame clones alone and is incomplete. The data show about 130,000 clones, about nine tenths seen once. The germline V gene has CDR1 MNHEY and CDR2 SVGAGI. Trimming left V 5 bases short and J 5 bases short, with 9 bases between. CDR3 length: 12 amino acids. The sequence was collected from an adult in good health. This specimen was peripheral blood, taken on day 0 of AZD1222 vaccination. The rearrangement uses TRBV6-5 and TRBJ1-1; no firm D call. In nucleotides, the CDR3 is TGTGCCAGCAGTAGGACGGGGACTGAAGCTTTCTTT. Translating gives CASSRTGTEAFF.